These T cell receptor beta chains were read from a single sample in a study of T cell responses to AZD1222 COVID-19 vaccine. TCRdb's copy holds only in-frame clones and misses some; the assay was immunoSEQ multiplex PCR. Found here are 85,000 to 100,000 clones, roughly 89% of them singletons; the top ten hold 4.5% to 5%. Source: peripheral blood, taken 28 days after the second AZD1222 dose. The receptors stem from an adult who received the AZD1222 COVID-19 vaccine. Each CDR3 is given with its conserved first and last residue. A D gene is named only where the DNA matches it firmly. Size values are once, few and many counts, or a class for expanded clones, and some rows have none.

>TRBV18|-|-|TRBJ1-1
CASSPGQNTEAFF
TGTGCCAGCTCACCAGGACAGAACACTGAAGCTTTCTTT
>TRBV7-9|few|-|TRBJ1-4
CASSPGTAVNEKLFF
TGTGCCAGCAGCCCGGGCACAGCAGTTAATGAAAAACTGTTTTTT
>TRBV5-5|-|TRBD2|TRBJ2-7
CASSILAGSSYEQYF
TGTGCCAGCAGCATCCTAGCGGGGAGCTCCTACGAGCAGTACTTC
>TRBV10-2|-|-|TRBJ2-7
CASSGIRGNEQYF
TGCGCCAGCAGTGGCATTAGGGGCAACGAGCAGTACTTC
>TRBV21-1|-|-|TRBJ1-6
CASSKEGGGLNDSPLHF
TGTGCCAGCAGCAAAGAGGGGGGAGGATTAAACGATTCACCCCTCCACTTT
>TRBV30|-|-|TRBJ2-3
CAWSVTDTQYF
TGTGCCTGGAGTGTAACAGATACGCAGTATTTT
>TRBV18|-|TRBD1|TRBJ1-1
CASSVPSGGASEAFF
TGTGCCAGCTCTGTCCCATCAGGGGGCGCGTCTGAAGCTTTCTTT
>TRBV2|-|TRBD1|TRBJ2-7
CASSVGTGRSYEQYF
TGTGCCAGCAGTGTCGGGACAGGGCGTTCCTACGAGCAGTACTTC
>TRBV7-3|-|-|TRBJ1-1
CASSLGPANTEAFF
TGTGCCAGCAGCCTCGGTCCGGCGAACACTGAAGCTTTCTTT
>TRBV6-4|-|-|TRBJ2-3
CASSDGARFQYF
TGTGCCAGCAGTGACGGGGCCCGGTTTCAATATTTT
>TRBV6-1|-|-|TRBJ1-5
CASSENPNNQPQHF
TGTGCCAGCAGTGAAAACCCGAACAATCAGCCCCAGCATTTT
>TRBV9|-|TRBD1|TRBJ1-2
CASSVGDRGTGYTF
TGTGCCAGCAGCGTAGGGGACAGGGGGACTGGCTACACCTTC